A single sample is the source of the 25 T cell receptor beta chains below, sequenced in a study of vaccination and CD4 T cells after COVID-19. These TCRs are of unknown antigen specificity. Treatment defined: approximately 9-day PBMC culture with coronavirus spike peptide pools or control peptides (ViraFEST assay). Cultured CD4+ T cells had their DNA profiled by the Oncomine TCR Beta short-read assay. Via MiXCR, TCRdb re-called the PCR reads, giving one row per CDR3 protein. The table lists more than 15,000 distinct CDR3 sequences, roughly 45% of them singletons. Sequencing was performed on CD4+ T cells from blood, cultured in vitro. The receptor set was obtained from a human donor who had recovered from COVID-19.

The chain links TRBV10-3 to TRBJ1-5; TRBD1 matches at 7 bases. This CDR3 has 14 residues. Germline assignment: CDR1 ENHRY and CDR2 SYGVKD. V lost 7 bases and J lost 7; bases outside the gene matches: 10. The CDR3 region is CAINRQGGAQPQHF. CDR3 coding DNA: TGTGCCATCAACCGACAGGGAGGCGCCCAGCCCCAGCATTTT.

This clonotype appeared a single time. The chain joins TRBV6-1 to TRBJ2-2; D not resolved. The CDR3 runs 15 residues. Germline CDR1 MNHNS, CDR2 SASEGT. Trimming left V 6 bases short and J 2 bases short, with 13 bases between. The CDR3 spells CASRPGFINTGELFF. In DNA form, the CDR3 reads TGTGCCAGCAGGCCAGGTTTCATTAACACCGGGGAGCTGTTTTTT.

V and J are TRBV28 and TRBJ2-1; 7 nucleotides line up with TRBD1. Germline V CDR1 and CDR2: MDHEN, SYDVKM. V lost 2 bases to trimming and J lost 0 bases; unmatched junction nucleotides: 7. The CDR3 sequence is 17 residues long. The DNA for the CDR3 is TGTGCCAGCAGTTTACTCGGACAGGCGAGCTCCTACAATGAGCAGTTCTTC. This translates into CASSLLGQASSYNEQFF.

The V call is TRBV4-1, the J call TRBJ1-5, with 10 bases lining up with TRBD1. CDR3 length equals 16 residues. J was trimmed by 1 base and V by 3 bases; bases with no gene match: 3. The germline gives CDR1 MGHRA, CDR2 YSYEKL. CDR3 in amino acids: CASSHGQGGSNQPQHF. The CDR3 DNA reads TGCGCCAGCAGCCACGGACAGGGGGGGAGCAATCAGCCCCAGCATTTT.

This clonotype has just a few counts. V is TRBV20-1 and J is TRBJ2-3; 8 nucleotides align to TRBD1. Germline values: CDR1 DFQATT, CDR2 SNEGSKA (reference sequence). Trimming took 6 bases from V and 4 from J; bases not matched to a gene: 6. CDR3 size: 13 residues. For the CDR3, the DNA is TGCAGTGCACCGCGACAGGGGCCAGATACGCAGTATTTT. Its protein product is CSAPRQGPDTQYF.

The rearrangement links TRBV7-2 to TRBJ1-3; D gene uncertain. The germline gives CDR1 SGHTA, CDR2 FQGNSA. V was cut by 1 base and J by 0 bases, with 13 bases left in between. The CDR3 has 17 residues. DNA for the CDR3: TGTGCCAGCAGCTTAGTAACACCCGGATACTCTGGAAACACCATATATTTT. Encoded protein: CASSLVTPGYSGNTIYF.

This clonotype was seen more than once but under ten times. The gene calls are TRBV6-1 and TRBJ1-5; no definite D call. The CDR3 sequence is 12 residues long. Trimming removed 0 bases from V and 6 bases from J, with 3 bases in between. From germline, CDR1 is MNHNS and CDR2 SASEGT. The CDR3, as DNA: TGTGCCAGCAGTGAAGCTTTTCAGCCCCAGCATTTT. Its translation is CASSEAFQPQHF.

By share, this clonotype ranks as medium-sized (0.01 to 0.1%). The chain couples TRBV6-5 to TRBJ2-5; the match to TRBD2 covers 12 bases. The ends lost 0 bases at V and 5 bases at J; junction bases unmatched: 7. This CDR3 comprises 17 residues. From germline, CDR1 is MNHEY and CDR2 SVGAGI. The CDR3 is CASSYSASGRAGETQYF. Written as DNA, the CDR3 is TGTGCCAGCAGTTACTCGGCTAGCGGGAGGGCTGGCGAGACCCAGTACTTC.

Only a few counts were recorded for this clonotype. This chain joins TRBV20-1 and TRBJ2-7, with TRBD1 matching 7 bases. The CDR3 sequence is 14 residues long. Germline V gives CDR1 DFQATT, CDR2 SNEGSKA (reference sequence). J gave up 0 bases and V 5 bases, and 7 bases lay outside the gene matches. Here the CDR3 DNA reads TGCAGTGCTGACCCGGGACAGCCCTCCTACGAGCAGTACTTC. It encodes CSADPGQPSYEQYF.

This clonotype was observed a handful of times. This chain links TRBV27 with TRBJ2-7; 15 nucleotides line up with TRBD2. The CDR3 totals 16 residues. With 6 bases clipped from V and 4 bases from J, the junction kept 7 bases outside the gene matches. Per germline, CDR1 MNHEY and CDR2 SMNVEV (reference sequence). CDR3 region: CASSPLGLAGGYEQYF. The CDR3 DNA sequence: TGTGCCAGCAGCCCGCTCGGACTAGCGGGAGGGTACGAGCAGTACTTC.

The sample holds a few counts of this clonotype. V gene TRBV6-5 combines with J gene TRBJ1-5, with a weak D call TRBD1 (6 bases). V shed 4 bases and J shed 4 bases, with 14 bases lying between them. Germline V lookup: CDR1 MNHEY, CDR2 SVGAGI. The CDR3 is made up of 15 amino acids. The chain's CDR3 is CASSFTSGENQPQHF. The CDR3 DNA reads as TGTGCCAGCAGTTTTACGTCAGGGGAAAATCAGCCCCAGCATTTT.

This chain connects TRBV3-1 to TRBJ2-1; TRBD2 matches at 14 bases. This CDR3 comprises 16 residues. Germline trimming cut 8 bases from V and 4 bases from J; bases unmatched to any gene: 7. Germline CDR1 LGHDT, CDR2 YNNKEL (reference sequence). In DNA form, the CDR3 reads TGTGCCAGCGGACTAGCGGGAGGATCAATTTACAATGAGCAGTTCTTC. This codes for CASGLAGGSIYNEQFF.

The V and J genes are TRBV5-8 and TRBJ1-5; the D is unclear. The germline V and J ends were trimmed by 4 bases and 2 bases, with 13 bases remaining between them. There are 15 residues in the CDR3. Germline V gene sequence: CDR1 SGHTS, CDR2 YDEGEE. CDR3 nucleotide sequence: TGTGCCAGCAGCCCCCTCCATCTCGGCAATCAGCCCCAGCATTTT. Translated, it gives CASSPLHLGNQPQHF.

The chain carries TRBV28 and TRBJ1-2; D uncertain. The ends were cut back, 4 bases at V and 4 bases at J, with 10 bases in the middle. Germline CDR1 MDHEN, CDR2 SYDVKM. The length of the CDR3 is 13 residues. CDR3 amino acids: CASSYGRGYGYTF. CDR3 sequence (DNA): TGTGCCAGCAGTTATGGACGGGGCTATGGCTACACCTTC.

This clonotype has only a few counts. The gene calls are TRBV25-1 and TRBJ2-5; 10 nucleotides align to TRBD1. The V gene's germline CDR1 is MGHDK and CDR2 SYGVNS. The J segment lost 4 bases and the V segment lost 3 bases, leaving 8 bases of the junction unmatched. This CDR3 is built from 16 residues. The DNA for the CDR3 is TGTGCCAGCAGTGACTGGGACAGGGGAGCCGTAGAGACCCAGTACTTC. Its translation is CASSDWDRGAVETQYF.

The rearrangement joins TRBV9 to TRBJ2-5; D is unclear. This CDR3 has 11 amino acids. Germline CDR1 SGDLS, CDR2 YYNGEE. The germline V and J ends were trimmed by 0 bases and 6 bases, with 3 bases remaining between them. In DNA, the CDR3 is TGTGCCAGCAGCGTAGATCAGACCCAGTACTTC. Protein product: CASSVDQTQYF.

CDR3 bases: TGTGCCAGCAGCTTATTAGACGGGAGGGCCCTGGACGAGCAGTACTTC. The encoded protein is CASSLLDGRALDEQYF. This sequence joins TRBV7-2 and TRBJ2-7; TRBD2 matches 8 bases. This CDR3 is built from 16 residues. V trimming: 2 bases; J trimming: 5 bases; junction bases outside the gene matches: 11. Germline V gives CDR1 SGHTA, CDR2 FQGNSA.

V is TRBV29-1 and J is TRBJ2-7; D is unclear. Germline-derived CDR1 and CDR2 are SQVTM and ANQGSEA. V lost 3 bases and J 7 bases, leaving 13 bases between the germline ends. This CDR3 is 12 amino acids long. CDR3 in DNA: TGCAGCGTTGAGTTAACGGTGGGGGAGCAGTACTTC. As protein: CSVELTVGEQYF.

The V call is TRBV5-1, the J call TRBJ1-4, with a possible D match to TRBD1 (6 bases). The germline V gene encodes CDR1 SGHRS and CDR2 YFSETQ. This CDR3 spans 15 amino acids. Trimming pared 0 bases from V and 5 bases from J, leaving 11 bases between. CDR3 region: CASSLGGGLNEKLFF. In DNA, the CDR3 is TGCGCCAGCAGCTTGGGAGGGGGGCTCAATGAAAAACTGTTTTTT.

The V gene is TRBV7-9, the J gene TRBJ2-5; 8 nucleotides agree with TRBD2. V gave up 5 bases and J gave up 4 bases; unmatched junction bases: 9. The germline V gene has CDR1 SEHNR and CDR2 FQNEAQ (reference sequence). CDR3 size: 15 residues. CDR3 residues: CASSPGLVPRETQYF. DNA for the CDR3: TGTGCCAGCAGCCCGGGACTAGTGCCGCGAGAGACCCAGTACTTC.

This clonotype was seen only a few times. The rearrangement joins TRBV6-1 to TRBJ2-3; either TRBD1 or TRBD2 may fit D (5 bases each). The V end was cut by 6 bases, the J end by 2 bases, with 15 bases between. Germline values: CDR1 MNHNS, CDR2 SASEGT. The CDR3 spans 15 residues. The CDR3 DNA is TGTGCCAGCAGACGACGGGACGGCTTCACAGATACGCAGTATTTT. It yields the protein CASRRRDGFTDTQYF.

This clonotype has only a few counts. V and J are TRBV2 and TRBJ2-3, with 9 bases aligning to TRBD1. The CDR3 runs to 17 residues. CDR1 and CDR2 (germline): SNHLY, FYNNEI. V dropped 6 bases and J dropped 0; count of bases not matched to a gene: 10. The CDR3 sequence is CASSSRGTGRSTDTQYF. CDR3 nucleotides: TGTGCCAGCAGCAGTAGAGGGACAGGGCGGAGCACAGATACGCAGTATTTT.

This sequence joins TRBV7-9 and TRBJ1-1, with TRBD1 matching over 7 bases. In germline, CDR1 is SEHNR, CDR2 FQNEAQ (reference sequence). This CDR3 region has 19 residues. V dropped 5 bases and J dropped 0; count of bases not matched to a gene: 18. CDR3 sequence (DNA): TGTGCCAGCAGCCAGGGCATCAGGGGGGTCCGAGGTATGAACACTGAAGCTTTCTTT. Translation: CASSQGIRGVRGMNTEAFF.

The chain joins TRBV30 to TRBJ1-5; D is unclear. The V and J ends lost 1 base and 1 base respectively, with 2 bases between them. CDR1 and CDR2 (germline): GTSNPN, SVGIG (reference sequence). The length of the CDR3 is 12 residues. The CDR3 region is CAWSESNQPQHF. Written as DNA, the CDR3 is TGTGCCTGGAGTGAAAGCAATCAGCCCCAGCATTTT.

The chain links TRBV5-1 to TRBJ2-5, with 8 nucleotides matching TRBD2. CDR3 length: 16 residues. Germline CDR1 is SGHRS and CDR2 is YFSETQ. Trimming cost V 2 bases and J 1 base; bases outside gene matches: 7. CDR3 sequence: CASSFLSGRPQETQYF. The CDR3 DNA is TGCGCCAGCAGCTTCTTGAGCGGGAGACCCCAAGAGACCCAGTACTTC. Variable domain in full (rest from reference TRBV5-1 and TRBJ2-5): KAGVTQTPRYLIKTRGQQVTLSCSPISGHRSVSWYQQTPGQGLQFLFEYFSETQRNKGNFPGRFSGRQFSNSRSEMNVSTLELGDSALYLCASSFLSGRPQETQYFGPGTRLLVL.